A single sample gave rise to the 8 T cell receptor beta chains below, sequenced in a study of PD-L1 blockade in urothelial cancer. Assay used: immunoSEQ multiplex PCR; TCRdb lists only in-frame clones, some missing. The table shows tens of thousands of clones, with nearly 90% occurring only once. Time point denoted: pretreatment peripheral blood. Here the sequenced sample was PBMCs, taken around atezolizumab (anti-PD-L1) treatment. Receptor source: a man aged 55 to 70 with urothelial cancer.

V is TRBV7-9 and J is TRBJ2-4; tentative D call: TRBD1 (6 bases). The CDR3 spans 13 residues. Trimming removed 5 bases from V and 4 bases from J, with 9 bases in between. Germline V CDR1 and CDR2: SEHNR, FQNEAQ (reference sequence). The CDR3 sequence: CASSRTEKNIQYF. CDR3 nucleotides: TGTGCCAGCAGCCGGACAGAAAAAAACATTCAGTACTTC.

The V call is TRBV7-2, the J call TRBJ1-1, with D unclear. CDR1 SGHTA and CDR2 FQGNSA come from the germline V gene. The V end lost 0 bases, the J end lost 0 bases, and 11 bases lay between the germline ends. The CDR3 totals 16 residues. The CDR3 sequence: CASSLATGRVNTEAFF. CDR3 DNA: TGTGCCAGCAGCTTAGCGACGGGTAGAGTGAACACTGAAGCTTTCTTT.

This clone was picked up one time. The V call is TRBV5-4, the J call TRBJ2-2; D perhaps matches TRBD2 (6 bases). Trimming removed 4 bases from V and 5 bases from J, with 18 bases in between. This CDR3 region has 16 residues. CDR1 is SGHNT, CDR2 YYREEE, per germline (reference sequence). CDR3 amino acids: CASSKDPAGGTGELFF. The CDR3, as DNA: TGTGCCAGCAGCAAGGACCCGGCTGGGGGGACCGGGGAGCTGTTTTTT.

The chain joins TRBV1 to TRBJ2-3; TRBD2 is the table's D call, not checked against the DNA. TRBV1 has pseudogene status. This CDR3 has 17 amino acids. The chain's CDR3 is CTSSHELAGGGTDTQYF. CDR3 bases: TGCACCAGCAGCCATGAACTAGCGGGAGGGGGCACAGATACGCAGTATTTT.

The gene calls are TRBV6-6 and TRBJ1-4; D is unresolved. The V gene lost 6 bases and the J gene lost 5 bases, with 16 bases spanning the gap. Germline loops: CDR1 MNHNY, CDR2 SVGAGI (reference sequence). The CDR3 covers 15 residues. In DNA, the CDR3 is TGTGCCAGCAGCGAGAACAGAGGAGGAAATGAAAAACTGTTTTTT. This gives the protein CASSENRGGNEKLFF.

V gene TRBV19 combines with J gene TRBJ1-5, with a weak D call TRBD1 (5 bases). The CDR3 loop spans 16 amino acids. Deletions cut 5 bases from V and 5 bases from J, with 19 bases between. Looked up from germline, CDR1 is LNHDA and CDR2 is SQIVND (reference sequence). The CDR3, as DNA: TGTGCCAGTAGTTTTGGCGGGGGAAATCGTGATCAGCCCCAGCATTTT. Its protein product is CASSFGGGNRDQPQHF.

This clone was counted once. This chain connects TRBV7-9 to TRBJ2-7; possibly TRBD1 for D (6 bases). The ends were cut back, 6 bases at V and 5 bases at J, with 11 bases in the middle. Germline values: CDR1 SEHNR, CDR2 FQNEAQ (reference sequence). This CDR3 is built from 12 residues. In DNA, the CDR3 is TGTGCCAGCAGGGGAGAGGGGGACGAGCAGTACTTC. It codes for CASRGEGDEQYF.

The chain employs TRBV5-1 and TRBJ2-7; TRBD2 agrees at 8 bases. The ends lost 4 bases at V and 7 bases at J; junction bases unmatched: 13. The CDR3 totals 15 residues. From germline, CDR1 is SGHRS and CDR2 YFSETQ. The DNA of the CDR3 is TGCGCCAGCAGCCGGGAGGGGACCCTTGGGGGGGAGCAGTACTTC. Translation gives CASSREGTLGGEQYF.